The present TCR beta chain was sequenced within a study of blood T cell repertoires in COVID-19. The wider study: The United States, Italy and Spain provided the acute and convalescent COVID-19 samples.

The CDR3 consists of 16 residues. Trimming cost V 5 bases and J 0 bases, with 14 bases left between them. Per germline, CDR1 SGHVS and CDR2 FNYEAQ. This table comes from immunoSEQ multiplex PCR, and its TCRdb copy is limited to in-frame clones, with some not included. The repertoire holds almost 200,000 clones, less than 90% seen once, with 0.7% to 0.8% in the top ten. The V gene is TRBV7-6, the J gene TRBJ1-3; no clear D gene. The sequence derives from a woman aged 70 to 79 with acute or convalescent COVID-19. Sequencing was performed on peripheral blood. The CDR3 DNA is TGTGCCAGCAGCCCCACCGGGGAGAGCTCTGGAAACACCATATATTTT. It is translated as CASSPTGESSGNTIYF. The variable domain in full, completed from reference TRBV7-6 and TRBJ1-3, reads GAGVSQSPRYKVTKRGQDVALRCDPISGHVSLYWYRQALGQGPEFLTYFNYEAQQDKSGLPNDRFSAERPEGSISTLTIQRTEQRDSAMYRCASSPTGESSGNTIYFGEGSWLTVV.